The 21 T cell receptor beta chains below were found in one sample sequenced in a study of blood T cell repertoires in COVID-19. The assay was immunoSEQ multiplex PCR, and TCRdb's table has in-frame clones only and misses some. The data contain about 190,000 clones, around 78% of them seen just once; the ten biggest clones take up under 3.5%. The sample taken for sequencing was peripheral blood. These receptors all come from a woman over 75 with active or convalescent COVID-19.

This sequence joins TRBV6-6 and TRBJ1-5, with D hard to call. Trimming took off 6 bases at V and 3 bases at J, with 12 bases between the two ends. Per germline, CDR1 MNHNY and CDR2 SVGAGI (reference sequence). The CDR3 extends over 14 amino acids. The CDR3 bases are TGTGCCAGCAGCCCTCACAGAGACAATCAGCCCCAGCATTTT. It is translated as CASSPHRDNQPQHF.

The chain employs TRBV5-1 and TRBJ2-3; TRBD2 is a possible D gene (6 bases). Germline loops: CDR1 SGHRS, CDR2 YFSETQ. This CDR3 region has 15 residues. V lost 3 bases and J lost 2, with 13 bases in between. CDR3 in amino acids: CASSSPRDSTDTQYF. CDR3 coding DNA: TGCGCCAGCAGCTCACCCCGGGACTCCACAGATACGCAGTATTTT.

About this clone itself: Other nucleotide sequences from this sample produce the same CDR3. V usage is TRBV4-2 and J usage is TRBJ2-1; 13 bases match TRBD2. The germline gives CDR1 LGHNA, CDR2 YNFKEQ. V dropped 0 bases and J dropped 4; count of bases not matched to a gene: 0. CDR3 size: 16 residues. The CDR3 here is CASSQELAGGYNEQFF. The CDR3 nucleotides read TGTGCCAGCAGCCAAGAACTAGCGGGGGGGTACAATGAGCAGTTCTTC.

CDR3 in amino acids: CASSSGTSGGDEQFF. The CDR3 bases are TGCGCCAGCAGCTCCGGGACTAGCGGGGGGGATGAGCAGTTCTTC. V is TRBV5-1 and J is TRBJ2-1, with TRBD2 matching over 16 bases. The CDR3 has 15 residues. Losses at the gene ends were 3 bases for V and 8 bases for J; bases not matched to a gene: 2. Germline CDR1 SGHRS, CDR2 YFSETQ.

The genes are TRBV7-9 and TRBJ2-7, with TRBD1 matching over 12 bases. The junction had 7 bases not matched to a gene; V was cut back by 3 bases and J by 7 bases. The CDR3 has 15 residues. Per germline, CDR1 SEHNR and CDR2 FQNEAQ (reference sequence). The CDR3 nucleotides are TGTGCCAGCAGCTTGCCGGGACAGGGGGCGGATGAGCAGTACTTC. It encodes CASSLPGQGADEQYF.

The gene calls are TRBV20-1 and TRBJ1-5; 9 bases line up with TRBD1. Per the germline V gene, CDR1 is DFQATT and CDR2 is SNEGSKA (reference sequence). Trimming at V came to 3 bases and at J to 0 bases, leaving 9 bases not matched to a gene. This CDR3 is 17 amino acids long. The CDR3 DNA reads as TGCAGTGCTAGTCCGGACAGGGGACTCTATAGCAATCAGCCCCAGCATTTT. This sequence encodes CSASPDRGLYSNQPQHF.

The chain recombines TRBV4-1 with TRBJ1-5; no firm D call. The V end lost 4 bases, the J end lost 1 base, and 17 bases lay between the germline ends. This CDR3 has 17 amino acids. The germline V gene encodes CDR1 MGHRA and CDR2 YSYEKL. CDR3 in DNA: TGCGCCAGCAGCCCCCCAGACGCGGATGCGAGCAATCAGCCCCAGCATTTT. This gives the protein CASSPPDADASNQPQHF.

This chain joins TRBV5-1 and TRBJ2-7; D possibly corresponds to TRBD1 (5 bases). The CDR3 runs 13 residues. Germline V gene sequence: CDR1 SGHRS, CDR2 YFSETQ. The V and J ends lost 4 bases and 2 bases respectively, with 10 bases between them. CDR3 bases: TGCGCCAGCAGCCCGGGCAGGGCCTACGAGCAGTACTTC. Translation gives CASSPGRAYEQYF.

This rearrangement joins TRBV7-6 to TRBJ2-1; 7 bases map to TRBD1. CDR3 size: 14 residues. The V gene end was trimmed by 0 bases and the J gene end by 10 bases; junction bases not matched to a gene: 6. Germline CDR1 is SGHVS and CDR2 is FNYEAQ. CDR3 sequence: CASSLAPKGGEQFF. The CDR3, as DNA: TGTGCCAGCAGCTTAGCGCCTAAAGGGGGCGAGCAGTTCTTC.

The chain links TRBV30 to TRBJ1-5; tentative D call: TRBD1 (5 bases). The CDR3 totals 15 residues. Trimming removed 0 bases from V and 1 base from J, with 10 bases in between. The V gene's germline CDR1 is GTSNPN and CDR2 SVGIG (reference sequence). CDR3 loop: CAWSVNGGSNQPQHF. Here the CDR3 DNA reads TGTGCCTGGAGTGTAAACGGGGGAAGCAATCAGCCCCAGCATTTT.

Written as DNA, the CDR3 is TGTGCCAGCAGCTTAACGGGCGGGGACAGATCCATAGGCTCACCCCTCCACTTT. Translated: CASSLTGGDRSIGSPLHF. The chain couples TRBV7-2 to TRBJ1-6, with 7 bases aligning to TRBD1. V lost 2 bases, J lost 10 bases, and 17 bases stayed unmatched. Germline CDR1 reads SGHTA; CDR2 reads FQGNSA. The CDR3 runs to 18 residues.

The chain has TRBV3-1 (or the pseudogene TRBV3-2) and TRBJ1-1, with a tentative D call TRBD1 (6 bases). In germline, CDR1 is LGHDT, CDR2 YNNKEL (reference sequence). The V gene lost 3 bases and the J gene lost 1 base, with 12 bases spanning the gap. The CDR3 is 15 residues long. CDR3 amino acids: CASSHRQVGNTEAFF. The CDR3 nucleotides are TGTGCCAGCAGCCACCGACAGGTGGGGAACACTGAAGCTTTCTTT.

The chain has TRBV11-3 and TRBJ2-7; tentatively, D is TRBD1 (5 bases). The germline V and J ends were trimmed by 5 bases and 2 bases, with 16 bases remaining between them. Germline V gives CDR1 SGHNT, CDR2 YENEEA. CDR3 length equals 15 residues. In nucleotides, the CDR3 is TGTGCCAGCAGCCAAGGGGCGGCCCCGACCTACGAGCAGTACTTC. Translating it yields CASSQGAAPTYEQYF.

The rearrangement links TRBV7-2 to TRBJ2-5; 8 nucleotides align to TRBD2. V gave up 1 base and J gave up 1 base; unmatched junction bases: 2. The CDR3 has 15 residues. In germline, CDR1 is SGHTA, CDR2 FQGNSA. The CDR3 nucleotides read TGTGCCAGCAGCTTAGACCGGGGGGGCCAAGAGACCCAGTACTTC. Its translation is CASSLDRGGQETQYF.

This chain connects TRBV7-9 to TRBJ1-1; D ambiguous. The V end lost 6 bases, the J end lost 4 bases, and 15 bases lay between the germline ends. CDR1 is SEHNR and CDR2 is FQNEAQ in the germline V gene (reference sequence). This CDR3 is built from 14 residues. The CDR3 bases are TGTGCCAGCAGTGAACGAGAGGGCGGCACTGAAGCTTTCTTT. Amino acids: CASSEREGGTEAFF.

This rearrangement joins TRBV10-3 to TRBJ2-7; 11 positions agree with TRBD2. CDR1 and CDR2 (germline): ENHRY, SYGVKD. CDR3 length equals 14 residues. V was pared by 5 bases and J by 4 bases, with 4 bases of the junction left unmatched. CDR3 amino acids: CAISYSGGEYEQYF. The CDR3, as DNA: TGTGCCATCAGTTATAGCGGGGGGGAATACGAGCAGTACTTC.

The chain couples TRBV9 to TRBJ1-6, with 10 bases aligning to TRBD1. The V gene's germline CDR1 is SGDLS and CDR2 YYNGEE. V was pared by 4 bases and J by 7 bases, with 5 bases of the junction left unmatched. The CDR3 is 15 amino acids. The CDR3 nucleotides are TGTGCCAGCAGCCCAGAGGGACAGGGGAATTCACCCCTCCACTTT. It specifies CASSPEGQGNSPLHF.

The chain couples TRBV5-6 to TRBJ2-7; 8 bases map to TRBD1. The CDR3 covers 14 residues. The junction had 8 bases not matched to a gene; V was cut back by 5 bases and J by 4 bases. Germline V gene lookup returns CDR1 SGHDT and CDR2 YYEEEE. This CDR3 reads CASRDRDRRYEQYF. The CDR3 DNA sequence: TGTGCCAGCAGGGACCGGGACAGGAGGTACGAGCAGTACTTC.

This clone has only a few counts. The CDR3 DNA is TGTGCCAGCAGCCTCCTTGAGAGCAAAAGAGAAGATACGCAGTATTTT. Its translation: CASSLLESKREDTQYF. V is TRBV14 and J is TRBJ2-3; D uncertain. With 4 bases removed from V and 5 bases from J, the gap between germline ends came to 19 bases. Germline V lookup: CDR1 SGHDN, CDR2 FVKESK. The CDR3 extends over 16 amino acids. The whole variable domain, remainder taken from reference TRBV14 and TRBJ2-3, is EAGVTQFPSHSVIEKGQTVTLRCDPISGHDNLYWYRRVMGKEIKFLLHFVKESKQDESGMPNNRFLAERTGGTYSTLKVQPAELEDSGVYFCASSLLESKREDTQYFGPGTRLTVL.

The chain carries TRBV28 and TRBJ1-5, with 7 nucleotides matching TRBD1. Germline V CDR1 and CDR2: MDHEN, SYDVKM. The V and J ends lost 3 bases and 3 bases, in that order; junction bases with no gene match: 2. This CDR3 is built from 14 residues. CDR3 coding DNA: TGTGCCAGCAGTTTGACAGGGAACAATCAGCCCCAGCATTTT. Protein sequence: CASSLTGNNQPQHF.

V gene TRBV5-1 combines with J gene TRBJ2-7, with 10 bases lining up with TRBD2. Trimming at V came to 4 bases and at J to 0 bases, leaving 4 bases not matched to a gene. Germline CDR1 and CDR2: SGHRS and YFSETQ. This CDR3 region has 15 residues. This CDR3 reads CASSATSGYSYEQYF. CDR3 in DNA: TGCGCCAGCAGCGCGACTAGCGGGTACTCCTACGAGCAGTACTTC.